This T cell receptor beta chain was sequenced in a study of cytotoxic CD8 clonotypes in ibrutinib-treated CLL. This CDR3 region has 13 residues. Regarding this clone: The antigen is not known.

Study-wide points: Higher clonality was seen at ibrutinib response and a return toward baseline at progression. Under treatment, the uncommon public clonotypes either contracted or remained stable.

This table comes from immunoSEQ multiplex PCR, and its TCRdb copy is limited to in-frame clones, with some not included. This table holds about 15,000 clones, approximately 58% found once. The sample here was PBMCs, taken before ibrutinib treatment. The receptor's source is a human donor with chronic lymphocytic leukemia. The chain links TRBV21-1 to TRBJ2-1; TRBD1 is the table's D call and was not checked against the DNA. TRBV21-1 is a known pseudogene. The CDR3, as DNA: TGTGCCACGAGACAGGGCTTCTACAATGAGCAGTTCTTC. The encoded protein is CATRQGFYNEQFF.